Described below is a single T cell receptor (beta chain) sequence and its context. Read coverage stops 3 residues before the CDR3 terminus; the germline J gene supplies the remainder. This record comes from a study of T cells in women clearing cervical HPV infection. Overall study: Case blood drawn at lesion detection; control blood after infection cleared.

Only in-frame clones appear in the TCRdb table, and some are missing; sequencing was by immunoSEQ multiplex PCR. This table holds roughly 49,000 clones. The germline V gene encodes CDR1 SGHDT and CDR2 YYEEEE. The CDR3 has 15 residues. V lost 2 bases and J 1 base, leaving 13 bases between the germline ends. J is TRBJ2-7 and V is TRBV5-6; D is perhaps TRBD1 (5 bases). Sequencing input: blood buffy coat. The TCR comes from a woman aged 18 to 75 with a cervical HPV16 infection that either progressed to CIN3+ or cleared (not recorded which). The CDR3 bases that were read are TGTGCCAGCAGCTTTGGTAGGACAATTTCCTACGAG. As protein: CASSFGRTISYE. The full CDR3 protein is CASSFGRTISYEQYF. Using reference TRBV5-6 and TRBJ2-7 for the parts outside the CDR3, the full variable domain is DAGVTQSPTHLIKTRGQQVTLRCSPKSGHDTVSWYQQALGQGPQFIFQYYEEEERQRGNFPDRFSGHQFPNYSSELNVNALLLGDSALYLCASSFGRTISYEQYFGPGTRLTVT.